The sequence of this T cell receptor (beta chain) was determined in a study of T cells in tuberculosis. Tuberculin skin test and IGRA determined adolescents' latent tuberculosis status at entry. Generated by immunoSEQ multiplex PCR, the TCRdb table keeps only in-frame clones and is missing some. The sample holds about 32,000 clones, approximately 95% seen once. Trimming left V 5 bases short and J 4 bases short, with 14 bases between. The germline gives CDR1 SGHVS, CDR2 FQNEAQ. This CDR3 comprises 14 residues. As to this clone: The antigen is not known.

Study findings and constraints: The TCR-beta difference was not significant; alpha differences partly reflected length.

This chain uses TRBV7-8 with TRBJ1-2; possibly TRBD1 for D (6 bases). The source material was PBMCs. This clonotype was obtained from a donor aged 10-29 years with latent tuberculosis or without tuberculosis infection. The CDR3, as DNA: TGTGCCAGCAGCCTTACCGGGACAAGCTATGGCTACACCTTC. This encodes CASSLTGTSYGYTF.